This is a list of T cell receptor beta chains from one sample in a study of T cells in Graves' hyperthyroidism and ophthalmopathy. Each CDR3 protein gets one entry after TCRdb re-called the multiplex PCR reads with MiXCR. Altogether roughly 250,000 distinct CDR3 sequences are present, approximately 20% being singletons, with the ten largest covering around two thirds. Sequencing was done on a sample of blood. Every receptor here comes from a man younger than 45 with Graves' ophthalmopathy. Both conserved end residues are part of each CDR3. The D gene is left open where the match is weak. Only some rows state a clone size, as once, few, many or a class for expanded clones.

>14|TRBD1|TRBJ1-5|TRBV20-1|many
CSATRGQGEQPQHF
TGCAGTGCTACTCGGGGACAGGGAGAACAGCCCCAGCATTTT
>13|.|TRBJ1-3|TRBV20-1|few
CSARVMTGNTIYF
TGCAGTGCTAGAGTGATGACTGGAAACACCATATATTTT
>13|.|TRBJ2-3|TRBV10-1|.
CASSWASTDTQYF
TGCGCCAGCTCCTGGGCTAGCACAGATACGCAGTATTTT
>20|TRBD2|TRBJ2-5|TRBV15|few
CATSRDVSQYLAGGFETQYF
TGTGCCACCAGCAGAGATGTTTCTCAATACCTGGCGGGAGGTTTTGAGACCCAGTACTTC
>13|.|TRBJ2-3|TRBV11-2|many
CASSLDPSDKEYF
TGTGCCAGCAGCTTAGACCCTAGCGACAAGGAGTATTTT
>15|.|TRBJ1-1|TRBV7-8|.
CASSLVGVLNTEAFF
TGTGCCAGCAGCTTAGTCGGGGTACTGAACACTGAAGCTTTCTTT
>16|.|TRBJ2-7|TRBV4-1|many
CASTPQQGGSFTEQYF
TGCGCCAGCACCCCCCAGCAGGGGGGGAGTTTTACCGAGCAGTACTTC
>17|.|TRBJ2-6|TRBV7-3|few
CASSLIPQRSGANVLTF
TGTGCCAGCAGCTTAATTCCGCAGCGCTCCGGGGCCAACGTCCTGACTTTC
>12|.|TRBJ1-1|TRBV30|many
CAWSGWNTEAFF
TGTGCCTGGAGTGGGTGGAACACTGAAGCTTTCTTT
>13|TRBD1|TRBJ1-1|TRBV9|few
CASSVTGGTEAFF
TGTGCCAGCAGCGTCACAGGGGGCACTGAAGCTTTCTTT
>16|TRBD1|TRBJ2-5|TRBV28|many
CASSPPRSTGTETQYF
TGTGCCAGCAGTCCCCCGCGCTCGACAGGGACAGAGACCCAGTACTTC
>12|.|TRBJ2-3|TRBV5-1|many
CASSSSTDTQYF
TGTGCCAGCAGCTCAAGCACAGATACGCAGTATTTT
>16|TRBD1|TRBJ2-7|TRBV6-1|.
CASSERATGISYEQYF
TGTGCCAGCAGTGAACGGGCGACAGGGATCTCCTACGAGCAGTACTTC
>12|.|TRBJ1-5|TRBV20-1|many
CSAEGTDQPQHF
TGCAGTGCTGAAGGGACGGACCAGCCCCAGCATTTT
>14|.|TRBJ2-5|TRBV28|few
CASRDWDAPETQYF
TGTGCCAGCAGAGACTGGGACGCTCCAGAGACCCAGTACTTC
>14|.|TRBJ2-2|TRBV5-1|few
CASSSDSYTGELFF
TGCGCCAGCAGTTCCGACAGCTACACCGGGGAGCTGTTTTTT
>14|.|TRBJ2-2|TRBV9|.
CASSYTLNTGELFF
TGTGCCAGCAGCTATACACTGAACACCGGGGAGCTGTTTTTT
>17|TRBD2|TRBJ2-1|TRBV24-1|few
CATSDSTGLAEYNEQFF
TGTGCCACCAGTGATTCAACGGGACTAGCGGAGTACAATGAGCAGTTCTTC
>12|.|TRBJ2-5|TRBV20-1|.
CSASRRQETQYF
TGCAGTGCTAGTAGGCGCCAAGAGACCCAGTACTTC
>15|TRBD2|TRBJ2-1|TRBV20-1|many
CSASTSGRVFNEQFF
TGCAGTGCTAGTACTAGCGGGAGGGTTTTCAATGAGCAGTTCTTC
>18|.|TRBJ1-6|TRBV10-2|.
CASTFTAGRGSDNSPLHF
TGCGCCAGCACTTTCACCGCCGGCAGGGGATCCGATAATTCACCCCTCCACTTT
>16|TRBD1|TRBJ2-6|TRBV28|.
CASSGQGAFGANVLTF
TGTGCCAGCAGTGGACAGGGGGCGTTTGGGGCCAACGTCCTGACTTTC
>14|.|TRBJ1-5|TRBV6-1|.
CASRPIVGNQPQHF
TGTGCCAGCAGACCCATAGTGGGTAATCAGCCCCAGCATTTT
>15|.|TRBJ2-7|TRBV7-9|once
CASSPRLLSSYEQYF
TGTGCCAGCAGCCCTCGACTACTGAGCTCCTACGAGCAGTACTTC
>15|.|TRBJ2-2|TRBV12-3/TRBV12-4|.
CASSSDFGSTGELFF
TGTGCCAGCAGTTCCGACTTTGGAAGCACCGGGGAGCTGTTTTTT
>10|.|TRBJ2-5|TRBV30|few
CACEGETQYF
TGTGCCTGTGAGGGAGAGACCCAGTACTTC
>16|.|TRBJ2-5|TRBV7-2|many
CASSLRQRGDGETQYF
TGTGCCAGCAGCTTAAGGCAAAGGGGGGACGGGGAGACCCAGTACTTC
>15|TRBD2|TRBJ2-1|TRBV11-2|few
CASSGGGREFDEQFF
TGTGCCAGCAGCGGAGGAGGGCGGGAGTTCGATGAGCAGTTCTTC
>15|TRBD2|TRBJ2-7|TRBV20-1|.
CSVSTGTSGTDEQYF
TGCAGTGTCTCCACCGGGACTAGCGGGACCGACGAGCAGTACTTC
>16|TRBD2|TRBJ2-7|TRBV4-2|.
CASSQDRASGSYEQYF
TGTGCCAGCAGCCAAGATCGGGCTAGCGGATCCTACGAGCAGTACTTC
>16|.|TRBJ2-2|TRBV7-2|.
CASSLDEFRNTGELFF
TGTGCCAGCAGCTTAGATGAGTTCAGGAACACCGGGGAGCTGTTTTTT
>15|.|TRBJ1-3|TRBV3-1|.
CASSQTGSSGNTIYF
TGTGCCAGCAGCCAAACGGGGAGCTCTGGAAACACCATATATTTT
>15|TRBD2|TRBJ2-2|TRBV11-2|.
CASSLLGTSGGELFF
TGTGCCAGCAGCTTATTGGGGACTAGTGGCGGGGAGCTGTTTTTT